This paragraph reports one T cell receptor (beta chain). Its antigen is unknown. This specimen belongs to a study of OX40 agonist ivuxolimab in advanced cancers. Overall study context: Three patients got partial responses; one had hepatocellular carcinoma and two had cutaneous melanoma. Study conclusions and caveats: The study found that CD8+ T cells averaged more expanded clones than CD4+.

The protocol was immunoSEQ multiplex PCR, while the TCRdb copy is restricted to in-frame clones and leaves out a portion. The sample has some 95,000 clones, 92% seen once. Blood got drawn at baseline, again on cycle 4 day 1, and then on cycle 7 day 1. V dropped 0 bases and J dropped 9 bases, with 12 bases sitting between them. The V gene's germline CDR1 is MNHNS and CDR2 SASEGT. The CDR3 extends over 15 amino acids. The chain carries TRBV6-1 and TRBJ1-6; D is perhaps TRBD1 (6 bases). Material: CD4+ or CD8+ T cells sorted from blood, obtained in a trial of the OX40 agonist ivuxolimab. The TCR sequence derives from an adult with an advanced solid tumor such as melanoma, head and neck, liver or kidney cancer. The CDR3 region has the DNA TGTGCCAGCAGTGAAGCGAAGAGGGACATTTCACCCCTCCACTTT. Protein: CASSEAKRDISPLHF.